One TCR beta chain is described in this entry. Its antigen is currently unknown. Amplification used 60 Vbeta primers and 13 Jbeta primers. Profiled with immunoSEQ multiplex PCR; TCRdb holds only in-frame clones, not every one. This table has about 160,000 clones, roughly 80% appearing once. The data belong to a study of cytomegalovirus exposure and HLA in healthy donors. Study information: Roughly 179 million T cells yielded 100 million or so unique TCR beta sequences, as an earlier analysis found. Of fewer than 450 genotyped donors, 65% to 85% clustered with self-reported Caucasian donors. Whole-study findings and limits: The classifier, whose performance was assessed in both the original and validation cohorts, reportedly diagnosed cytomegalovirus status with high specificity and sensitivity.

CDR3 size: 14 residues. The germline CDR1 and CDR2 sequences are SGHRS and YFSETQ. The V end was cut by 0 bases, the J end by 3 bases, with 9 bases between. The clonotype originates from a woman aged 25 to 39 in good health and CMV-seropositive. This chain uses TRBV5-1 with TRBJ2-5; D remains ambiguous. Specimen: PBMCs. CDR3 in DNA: TGCGCCAGCAGCTTGGCCCAGTCAGAAGAGACCCAGTACTTC. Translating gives CASSLAQSEETQYF.